Presented here are 19 T cell receptor beta chains from one specimen sequenced in a study of T cells in tuberculosis. Sequencing used immunoSEQ multiplex PCR; TCRdb keeps in-frame clones, though not all of them. The sample holds fewer than 45,000 clones, nearly 95% seen once. The specimen was PBMCs. These receptors all come from a donor aged 5 to 30 with latent tuberculosis or without tuberculosis infection.

V and J are TRBV30 and TRBJ2-1; 8 bases line up with TRBD1. The CDR3 covers 14 residues. V gave up 0 bases and J gave up 7 bases; unmatched junction bases: 5. CDR1 GTSNPN and CDR2 SVGIG come from the germline V gene (reference sequence). CDR3 DNA: TGTGCCTGGAGTGTCCGGGACAGGCGAAATGAGCAGTTCTTC. Translation: CAWSVRDRRNEQFF.

This chain links TRBV7-9 with TRBJ2-5; D is unclear. This CDR3 contains 12 residues. Trimming stripped 3 bases from V and 2 bases from J, with 4 bases between. The germline V gene has CDR1 SEHNR and CDR2 FQNEAQ (reference sequence). CDR3 region: CASSFSQETQYF. For the CDR3, the DNA is TGTGCCAGCAGCTTTTCACAAGAGACCCAGTACTTC. The full variable domain, its missing parts supplied by reference TRBV7-9 and TRBJ2-5, is DTGVSQNPRHKITKRGQNVTFRCDPISEHNRLYWYRQTLGQGPEFLTYFQNEAQLEKSRLLSDRFSAERPKGSFSTLEIQRTEQGDSAMYLCASSFSQETQYFGPGTRLLVL.

The genes are TRBV27 and TRBJ1-2; 12 bases match TRBD1. CDR1 is MNHEY, CDR2 SMNVEV, per germline (reference sequence). The CDR3 totals 15 residues. Germline trimming cut 11 bases from V and 2 bases from J; bases unmatched to any gene: 9. CDR3 DNA: TGTGCCGCAGGGGACAGGGGGCAATTGAACTATGGCTACACCTTC. Translated: CAAGDRGQLNYGYTF.

The chain joins TRBV7-9 to TRBJ2-2, with 9 positions matching TRBD1. V gave up 9 bases and J gave up 5 bases; unmatched junction bases: 13. The CDR3 contains 16 residues. Germline loops: CDR1 SEHNR, CDR2 FQNEAQ (reference sequence). CDR3 sequence: CARDPPTGGRTGELFF. CDR3 DNA: TGTGCCAGGGACCCACCGACAGGGGGGCGTACCGGGGAGCTGTTTTTT. Filled out from reference TRBV7-9 and TRBJ2-2, the complete variable domain reads DTGVSQNPRHKITKRGQNVTFRCDPISEHNRLYWYRQTLGQGPEFLTYFQNEAQLEKSRLLSDRFSAERPKGSFSTLEIQRTEQGDSAMYLCARDPPTGGRTGELFFGEGSRLTVL.

The chain recombines TRBV4-1 with TRBJ1-5; no reliable D call. Germline V gene sequence: CDR1 MGHRA, CDR2 YSYEKL. The CDR3 totals 13 residues. V shed 0 bases and J shed 6 bases, with 6 bases lying between them. The CDR3 here is CASSQDPGQPQHF. For the CDR3, the DNA is TGCGCCAGCAGCCAAGATCCGGGTCAGCCCCAGCATTTT.

V usage is TRBV5-1 and J usage is TRBJ2-5; 7 positions agree with TRBD2. Germline loops: CDR1 SGHRS, CDR2 YFSETQ. This CDR3 is built from 16 residues. The junction had 11 bases not matched to a gene; V was cut back by 6 bases and J by 0 bases. The CDR3 coding sequence is TGCGCCAGCAACGGGGGGAGTGGCCTCTACCAAGAGACCCAGTACTTC. This gives the protein CASNGGSGLYQETQYF. The whole variable domain, remainder taken from reference TRBV5-1 and TRBJ2-5, is KAGVTQTPRYLIKTRGQQVTLSCSPISGHRSVSWYQQTPGQGLQFLFEYFSETQRNKGNFPGRFSGRQFSNSRSEMNVSTLELGDSALYLCASNGGSGLYQETQYFGPGTRLLVL.

V is TRBV19 and J is TRBJ2-3; a weak D match, TRBD2 (5 bases). CDR1 is LNHDA and CDR2 is SQIVND in the germline V gene (reference sequence). The CDR3 spans 15 residues. Trimming cost V 5 bases and J 8 bases, with 20 bases left between them. The CDR3: CASSPGSAQDGTQYF. CDR3 bases: TGTGCCAGTAGTCCGGGATCAGCCCAAGATGGTACGCAGTATTTT.

The CDR3 protein is CASSLRTSGIYEQYF. CDR3 nucleotide sequence: TGTGCCAGCAGCCTTCGGACTAGCGGGATCTACGAGCAGTACTTC. V gene TRBV7-2 combines with J gene TRBJ2-7; TRBD2 agrees at 12 bases. The CDR3 has 15 residues. J was trimmed by 3 bases and V by 5 bases; bases with no gene match: 5. The V gene's germline CDR1 is SGHTA and CDR2 FQGNSA.

The V and J genes are TRBV5-6 and TRBJ2-7; D is unresolved. The CDR3 covers 15 residues. Per germline, CDR1 SGHDT and CDR2 YYEEEE. V lost 1 base, J lost 1 base, and 12 bases lay in between. The CDR3 DNA reads as TGTGCCAGCAGCTTGAAGGTGGTAGCTTCCTACGAGCAGTACTTC. It codes for CASSLKVVASYEQYF.

V gene TRBV4-1 combines with J gene TRBJ2-2, with D perhaps TRBD2 (6 bases). Trimming shortened V by 0 bases and J by 7 bases, and 15 bases separated the two germline ends. This CDR3 is built from 16 residues. CDR1 is MGHRA, CDR2 YSYEKL, per germline. DNA for the CDR3: TGCGCCAGCAGCCAAGATGGAGGGGCAAATAACGGGGAGCTGTTTTTT. It specifies CASSQDGGANNGELFF.

The chain links TRBV11-2 to TRBJ2-5; 11 bases map to TRBD2. Germline V gene lookup returns CDR1 SGHAT and CDR2 FQNNGV. V lost 4 bases to trimming and J lost 3 bases; unmatched junction nucleotides: 16. There are 19 residues in the CDR3. CDR3 loop: CASSWDRRKLAGVEETQYF. For the CDR3, the DNA is TGTGCCAGCAGCTGGGACAGGAGAAAACTAGCGGGAGTGGAAGAGACCCAGTACTTC.

The chain combines TRBV9 with TRBJ1-1, with 7 bases that match TRBD1. Germline CDR1 reads SGDLS; CDR2 reads YYNGEE. The ends lost 0 bases at V and 0 bases at J; junction bases unmatched: 8. The CDR3 totals 17 residues. This CDR3 reads CASSVEDRAHMNTEAFF. The CDR3 coding sequence is TGTGCCAGCAGCGTAGAAGACAGGGCGCACATGAACACTGAAGCTTTCTTT. Looking up the rest from reference TRBV9 and TRBJ1-1 gives the full variable domain: DSGVTQTPKHLITATGQRVTLRCSPRSGDLSVYWYQQSLDQGLQFLIQYYNGEERAKGNILERFSAQQFPDLHSELNLSSLELGDSALYFCASSVEDRAHMNTEAFFGQGTRLTVV.

This chain links TRBV19 with TRBJ2-3; weak D call: TRBD2 (5 bases). Germline V gene data show CDR1 as LNHDA and CDR2 as SQIVND (reference sequence). V lost 6 bases, J lost 1 base, and 8 bases lay in between. CDR3 size: 13 residues. The CDR3 nucleotides are TGTGCCAGTAGGAGGACTCGCACAGATACGCAGTATTTT. Protein product: CASRRTRTDTQYF. Based on the CDR3 plus reference TRBV19 and TRBJ2-3, the full variable domain is DGGITQSPKYLFRKEGQNVTLSCEQNLNHDAMYWYRQDPGQGLRLIYYSQIVNDFQKGDIAEGYSVSREKKESFPLTVTSAQKNPTAFYLCASRRTRTDTQYFGPGTRLTVL.

The V and J genes are TRBV7-9 and TRBJ2-2; no clear D. With 1 base removed from V and 6 bases from J, the gap between germline ends came to 3 bases. In germline, CDR1 is SEHNR, CDR2 FQNEAQ (reference sequence). The CDR3 sequence is 12 residues long. The DNA for the CDR3 is TGTGCCAGCAGCTTAGGAGCCGGGGAGCTGTTTTTT. It is translated as CASSLGAGELFF.

The chain has TRBV19 and TRBJ1-1; the match to TRBD1 covers 7 bases. The junction had 5 bases not matched to a gene; V was cut back by 8 bases and J by 5 bases. The CDR3 runs to 12 residues. The germline gives CDR1 LNHDA, CDR2 SQIVND (reference sequence). The CDR3 sequence is CASGGGWTEAFF. In DNA, the CDR3 is TGTGCCAGTGGAGGGGGCTGGACTGAAGCTTTCTTT.

This chain uses TRBV2 with TRBJ2-1, with 7 positions matching TRBD1. From germline, CDR1 is SNHLY and CDR2 FYNNEI. J was trimmed by 0 bases and V by 5 bases; bases with no gene match: 7. CDR3 length: 16 amino acids. The DNA for the CDR3 is TGTGCCAGCAGTCCTAGACAGGGCAGCTCCTACAATGAGCAGTTCTTC. Translation: CASSPRQGSSYNEQFF.

The rearrangement joins TRBV7-2 to TRBJ1-5; possible D gene TRBD1, 6 bases. The CDR3 is 15 residues long. The V end lost 5 bases, the J end lost 3 bases, and 14 bases lay between the germline ends. The germline CDR1 and CDR2 sequences are SGHTA and FQGNSA. The CDR3 DNA reads TGTGCCAGCAGCACATTCGACAGGAACAATCAGCCCCAGCATTTT. Translation: CASSTFDRNNQPQHF.

CDR3 coding DNA: TGTGCCAGCAGCTTATCCCTAAATGGAAACACCATATATTTT. It specifies CASSLSLNGNTIYF. The J gene is TRBJ1-3, the V gene TRBV7-9; D not certain. Deletions cut 2 bases from V and 3 bases from J, with 8 bases between. The CDR3 spans 14 residues. Germline V CDR1 and CDR2: SEHNR, FQNEAQ (reference sequence). The full variable domain, in which reference TRBV7-9 and TRBJ1-3 provide the parts outside the CDR3, is DTGVSQNPRHKITKRGQNVTFRCDPISEHNRLYWYRQTLGQGPEFLTYFQNEAQLEKSRLLSDRFSAERPKGSFSTLEIQRTEQGDSAMYLCASSLSLNGNTIYFGEGSWLTVV.

The chain has TRBV27 and TRBJ2-7; 12 nucleotides agree with TRBD2. The CDR3 has 15 residues. V lost 4 bases, J lost 3 bases, and 4 bases stayed unmatched. CDR1 is MNHEY, CDR2 SMNVEV, per germline (reference sequence). In DNA form, the CDR3 reads TGTGCCAGCAGTTCCGGACTAGCGGGGCTCTACGAGCAGTACTTC. It encodes CASSSGLAGLYEQYF.